This T cell receptor (beta chain) was recovered during a study of blood T cell repertoires in COVID-19. Some clones are missing from TCRdb's copy, which holds only in-frame ones; the method was immunoSEQ multiplex PCR. The sample shows about 270,000 clones, about four fifths of them seen only once. The CDR3 extends over 15 amino acids. The germline V gene has CDR1 SGHAT and CDR2 FQNNGV. The V and J ends lost 5 bases and 6 bases respectively, with 17 bases between them. The sequenced sample consisted of peripheral blood. The receptor was derived from a woman aged 60 to 75 with active or convalescent COVID-19. The chain recombines TRBV11-2 with TRBJ2-1; TRBD2 is a possible D gene (6 bases). The CDR3 DNA sequence: TGTGCCAGCAGCCTCTGGGCGGGGCTTATCAATGAGCAGTTCTTC. Encoded protein: CASSLWAGLINEQFF.